The 32 T cell receptor beta chains presented below share a single source sample, sequenced in a study of cytomegalovirus exposure and HLA in healthy donors (dated by TCRdb to about 2017). The library was produced with the immunoSEQ multiplex PCR assay. For the multiplex PCR, a mixture combining 60 forward primers for TCR Vbeta segments and 13 reverse primers for TCR Jbeta segments was used. The source is immuneACCESS, and TCRdb retained only in-frame sequences with V and J called. Part of the clones is not carried over; for the studies checked, unresolved V genes explain less than half of this, and the remainder is unexplained. The sample table shows more than 90,000 clones, and more than 75% are seen once. The ten largest clones capture 7% to 9% of the sample. The sample comprised PBMCs. These receptors originate from a human donor in good health.

The gene calls are TRBV7-2 and TRBJ2-4; TRBD2 agrees at 9 bases. The CDR3 has 14 residues. Germline V gives CDR1 SGHTA, CDR2 FQGNSA. Losses at the gene ends were 10 bases for V and 3 bases for J; bases not matched to a gene: 7. DNA for the CDR3: TGTGCCACCAGGGGCGGGGGGGACAAAAACATTCAGTACTTC. Amino acid sequence: CATRGGGDKNIQYF.

This clone was seen a single time. The genes are TRBV5-1 and TRBJ2-3; TRBD2 agrees at 12 bases. In germline, CDR1 is SGHRS, CDR2 YFSETQ. The J segment lost 6 bases and the V segment lost 7 bases, leaving 6 bases of the junction unmatched. CDR3 size: 14 residues. For the CDR3, the DNA is TGCGCCAGCGGGCTAGCGGGGGGGACGGATACGCAGTATTTT. This encodes CASGLAGGTDTQYF.

This sequence joins TRBV11-2 and TRBJ1-1; possible D gene TRBD1, 6 bases. Germline loops: CDR1 SGHAT, CDR2 FQNNGV. The ends were cut back, 5 bases at V and 1 base at J, with 8 bases in the middle. This CDR3 comprises 13 residues. Here the CDR3 DNA reads TGTGCCAGCAGCGAGACAGGGAACACTGAAGCTTTCTTT. This translates into CASSETGNTEAFF.

This clone was found a few times. J is TRBJ2-5 and V is TRBV29-1; the match to TRBD2 covers 12 bases. CDR3 length equals 15 residues. With V trimmed by 2 bases and J by 2 bases, 3 bases remained unmatched. Germline CDR1 is SQVTM and CDR2 is ANQGSEA. The CDR3 DNA sequence: TGCAGCGTTGAATTGACTAGCGGGAGACAAGAGACCCAGTACTTC. This codes for CSVELTSGRQETQYF.

The chain uses TRBV6-1 and TRBJ2-7; a possible D gene is TRBD2 (6 bases). CDR3 size: 15 residues. Germline V gives CDR1 MNHNS, CDR2 SASEGT. Trimming removed 1 base from V and 2 bases from J, with 12 bases in between. The CDR3 here is CASSEGGDGTYEQYF. The CDR3 bases are TGTGCCAGCAGTGAAGGGGGGGACGGAACCTACGAGCAGTACTTC.

This clone has a single count. V usage is TRBV5-8 and J usage is TRBJ1-5; 7 positions match TRBD1. Trimming took 4 bases from V and 0 from J; bases not matched to a gene: 16. Germline V gene lookup returns CDR1 SGHTS and CDR2 YDEGEE. The CDR3 has 19 amino acids. The CDR3 spells CASSLSPMTGLLSNQPQHF. The CDR3 DNA follows: TGTGCCAGCAGCCTTTCTCCAATGACAGGGCTGCTTAGCAATCAGCCCCAGCATTTT.

This clone occurred a few times. The chain's CDR3 is CASRGQGNTEAFF. DNA for the CDR3: TGTGCCAGCAGGGGACAGGGGAACACTGAAGCTTTCTTT. The chain recombines TRBV2 with TRBJ1-1; 9 positions agree with TRBD1. Germline-derived CDR1 and CDR2 are SNHLY and FYNNEI. V was pared by 6 bases and J by 1 base, with 0 bases of the junction left unmatched. This CDR3 comprises 13 residues. Full variable domain (outside the CDR3, taken from reference TRBV2 and TRBJ1-1): EPEVTQTPSHQVTQMGQEVILRCVPISNHLYFYWYRQILGQKVEFLVSFYNNEISEKSEIFDDQFSVERPDGSNFTLKIRSTKLEDSAMYFCASRGQGNTEAFFGQGTRLTVV.

This clone occurred once. This chain connects TRBV4-1 to TRBJ2-5; TRBD1 is a possible D gene (5 bases). The germline V gene encodes CDR1 MGHRA and CDR2 YSYEKL. The CDR3 is 14 residues long. Trimming pared 0 bases from V and 5 bases from J, leaving 10 bases between. Here the CDR3 DNA reads TGCGCCAGCAGCCAAGACGGACAAGGGGAGACCCAGTACTTC. It specifies CASSQDGQGETQYF.

This clone was picked up a small number of times. This chain links TRBV9 with TRBJ2-5; the match to TRBD1 covers 8 bases. Germline lookup yields CDR1 SGDLS and CDR2 YYNGEE. Unmatched junction bases numbered 8, after V lost 4 bases and J lost 3 bases. The CDR3 sequence is 15 residues long. The CDR3 loop is CASSTPGQEKETQYF. As DNA, the CDR3 is TGTGCCAGCAGCACACCGGGACAGGAAAAAGAGACCCAGTACTTC.

This clone was seen just once. This chain uses TRBV29-1 with TRBJ2-1; 7 bases are a match to TRBD2. The V segment lost 3 bases and the J segment 5 bases; nucleotides outside the gene matches: 10. The germline gives CDR1 SQVTM, CDR2 ANQGSEA. The CDR3 is 15 amino acids. CDR3 protein: CSVESLLALNNEQFF. DNA of the CDR3: TGCAGCGTTGAGAGTTTACTAGCGCTAAACAATGAGCAGTTCTTC.

This clone appeared a few times. The chain links TRBV6-5 to TRBJ1-2; D remains unclear. The CDR3 has 13 amino acids. V was trimmed by 1 base and J by 5 bases, leaving 8 bases between them. Looked up from germline, CDR1 is MNHEY and CDR2 is SVGAGI. In DNA, the CDR3 is TGTGCCAGCAGTTACTTCGAGTCGTATGGCTACACCTTC. This gives the protein CASSYFESYGYTF.

V and J are TRBV7-8 and TRBJ1-1, with TRBD1 matching over 9 bases. The CDR3 covers 13 residues. Germline trimming cut 7 bases from V and 8 bases from J; bases unmatched to any gene: 8. Germline V lookup: CDR1 SGHVS, CDR2 FQNEAQ. CDR3 nucleotides: TGTGCCAGCACCATGAACAGGGGGCAGGAAGCTTTCTTT. Translation gives CASTMNRGQEAFF.

A few counts support this clone. The chain couples TRBV21-1 to TRBJ1-1; the table's D gene call, TRBD1, was not cross checked with the DNA. TRBV21-1 has pseudogene status. There are 15 residues in the CDR3. The CDR3 sequence is CASSDTDRLITEAFF. CDR3 in DNA: TGTGCCAGCAGCGACACGGACAGGTTAATCACTGAAGCTTTCTTT.

About this clone: At one end the junction does not follow the germline gene, possibly because of a read error. V and J are TRBV7-2 and TRBJ2-7, with TRBD2 matching 14 bases. Germline-derived CDR1 and CDR2 are SGHTA and FQGNSA. CDR3 length: 14 amino acids. CDR3 in DNA: TGTGCCAGCAGCTTAGGGACTAGCGGGAGGTATTTATTCTTC. Translating it yields CASSLGTSGRYLFF.

This clone was seen a single time. The chain links TRBV5-4 to TRBJ2-7; 7 nucleotides agree with TRBD2. Germline-derived CDR1 and CDR2 are SGHNT and YYREEE (reference sequence). V shed 4 bases and J 4 bases; nucleotides not matched to a gene: 8. The CDR3 loop spans 14 amino acids. As DNA, the CDR3 is TGTGCCAGCAGCCAAGCGGGGTCGGGGTACGAGCAGTACTTC. Amino acids: CASSQAGSGYEQYF. Together with reference TRBV5-4 and TRBJ2-7, the CDR3 gives the full variable domain: ETGVTQSPTHLIKTRGQQVTLRCSSQSGHNTVSWYQQALGQGPQFIFQYYREEENGRGNFPPRFSGLQFPNYSSELNVNALELDDSALYLCASSQAGSGYEQYFGPGTRLTVT.

The CDR3 coding sequence is TGCGCCAGCAGCTTGGCCGGGGGGACCGAGCAGTACTTC. Translation gives CASSLAGGTEQYF. The chain combines TRBV5-1 with TRBJ2-7, with 7 bases that match TRBD2. CDR3 size: 13 residues. V gave up 0 bases and J gave up 6 bases; unmatched junction bases: 3. Germline V gene sequence: CDR1 SGHRS, CDR2 YFSETQ.

The chain employs TRBV15 and TRBJ2-3; D is perhaps TRBD2 (5 bases). The V and J ends lost 0 bases and 3 bases respectively, with 7 bases between them. The germline V gene has CDR1 LNHNV and CDR2 YYDKDF (reference sequence). The CDR3 sequence is 14 residues long. The CDR3 region is CATSRDRGTDTQYF. The CDR3 DNA follows: TGTGCCACCAGCAGAGATCGAGGGACAGATACGCAGTATTTT. Full variable domain (missing parts from reference TRBV15 and TRBJ2-3): DAMVIQNPRYQVTQFGKPVTLSCSQTLNHNVMYWYQQKSSQAPKLLFHYYDKDFNNEADTPDNFQSRRPNTSFCFLDIRSPGLGDTAMYLCATSRDRGTDTQYFGPGTRLTVL.

The genes are TRBV4-1 and TRBJ2-7; TRBD1 might be the D (5 bases). The germline V gene has CDR1 MGHRA and CDR2 YSYEKL. The V and J ends lost 2 bases and 0 bases respectively, with 11 bases between them. The CDR3 length is 15 residues. In DNA form, the CDR3 reads TGCGCCAGCAGCCAACAGGACACCGGCTCCTACGAGCAGTACTTC. Encoded protein: CASSQQDTGSYEQYF.

V is TRBV9 and J is TRBJ2-7; 7 bases match TRBD1. From germline, CDR1 is SGDLS and CDR2 YYNGEE. The CDR3 consists of 16 residues. J gave up 1 base and V 0 bases, and 7 bases lay outside the gene matches. CDR3 sequence: CASSVATGDLSYEQYF. The CDR3 DNA is TGTGCCAGCAGCGTAGCAACAGGGGATCTGTCCTACGAGCAGTACTTC.

This clone was recorded a few times. The CDR3 is CASSRTGSSSAFF. The DNA for the CDR3 is TGTGCCAGCAGCCGGACAGGGAGTTCGTCAGCTTTCTTT. The J gene is TRBJ1-1, the V gene TRBV14; 8 nucleotides line up with TRBD1. V gave up 4 bases and J gave up 10 bases; unmatched junction bases: 8. The CDR3 has 13 residues. Germline V gene lookup returns CDR1 SGHDN and CDR2 FVKESK.

This sequence joins TRBV6-5 and TRBJ2-7; 7 bases match TRBD1. The CDR3 totals 14 residues. With V trimmed by 6 bases and J by 6 bases, 11 bases remained unmatched. The germline V gene encodes CDR1 MNHEY and CDR2 SVGAGI. The CDR3 bases are TGTGCCAGCAGCCAAGACAGGGTTCTGGGCGAGCAGTACTTC. Amino acids: CASSQDRVLGEQYF.

The chain couples TRBV5-1 to TRBJ1-2, with TRBD1 as a possible D gene (5 bases). Germline CDR1 SGHRS, CDR2 YFSETQ. The CDR3 totals 13 residues. The V and J ends lost 7 bases and 4 bases respectively, with 14 bases between them. DNA of the CDR3: TGCGCCAGCTCCGAACAGGTAACCTATGGCTACACCTTC. This sequence encodes CASSEQVTYGYTF.

J is TRBJ2-3 and V is TRBV25-1; tentative D call: TRBD2 (5 bases). In germline, CDR1 is MGHDK, CDR2 SYGVNS. Deletions cut 3 bases from V and 0 bases from J, with 10 bases between. CDR3 length equals 15 residues. The CDR3 sequence: CASSDPSRSTDTQYF. The CDR3 region has the DNA TGTGCCAGCAGTGACCCTAGCAGAAGCACAGATACGCAGTATTTT.

CDR3 protein: CASSTSGKETQYF. The DNA of the CDR3 is TGTGCCAGTTCGACTAGCGGCAAAGAGACCCAGTACTTC. V gene TRBV19 combines with J gene TRBJ2-5; 9 bases agree with TRBD2. The CDR3 is made up of 13 amino acids. Losses at the gene ends were 8 bases for V and 3 bases for J; bases not matched to a gene: 4. The V gene's germline CDR1 is LNHDA and CDR2 SQIVND (reference sequence).

This clone is a singleton in its sample. V usage is TRBV5-1 and J usage is TRBJ1-2; maybe TRBD1 (6 bases). CDR3 length: 13 residues. Germline values: CDR1 SGHRS, CDR2 YFSETQ. The V end lost 2 bases, the J end lost 9 bases, and 14 bases lay between the germline ends. In nucleotides, the CDR3 is TGCGCCAGCAGCTTAGAGGGCAGGGGAAGCTACACCTTC. It encodes CASSLEGRGSYTF.

V usage is TRBV6-1 and J usage is TRBJ1-6; 9 positions match TRBD1. Germline values: CDR1 MNHNS, CDR2 SASEGT. V lost 6 bases, J lost 9 bases, and 9 bases stayed unmatched. The CDR3 covers 15 residues. Here the CDR3 reads CASREPGQGISPLHF. The CDR3 DNA is TGTGCCAGCAGAGAACCGGGACAGGGCATTTCACCCCTCCACTTT.

The chain is built from TRBV10-3 and TRBJ2-7; D gene ambiguous. There are 12 residues in the CDR3. Trimming left V 6 bases short and J 4 bases short, with 10 bases between. The germline V gene has CDR1 ENHRY and CDR2 SYGVKD. Written as DNA, the CDR3 is TGTGCCATCAGATCCTCCGGGTACGAGCAGTACTTC. This codes for CAIRSSGYEQYF.

This chain's CDR3 is CASSLARGTNYGYTF. The CDR3 DNA follows: TGTGCCAGCAGCTTAGCGCGTGGGACAAACTATGGCTACACCTTC. The J gene is TRBJ1-2, the V gene TRBV7-2; possible D gene TRBD1, 6 bases. CDR3 length: 15 residues. CDR1 SGHTA and CDR2 FQGNSA come from the germline V gene. With 0 bases removed from V and 2 bases from J, the gap between germline ends came to 10 bases.

This chain uses TRBV2 with TRBJ2-7; TRBD1 matches at 7 bases. The ends lost 5 bases at V and 3 bases at J; junction bases unmatched: 7. In germline, CDR1 is SNHLY, CDR2 FYNNEI. This CDR3 comprises 14 residues. The CDR3 spells CASSYTDRVYEQYF. The CDR3 DNA reads TGTGCCAGCAGTTACACAGACAGGGTCTACGAGCAGTACTTC.

The J gene is TRBJ1-3, the V gene TRBV2; 8 bases match TRBD1. Per the germline V gene, CDR1 is SNHLY and CDR2 is FYNNEI. This CDR3 has 16 amino acids. V lost 2 bases, J lost 0 bases, and 3 bases stayed unmatched. CDR3 nucleotides: TGTGCCAGCAGTGAATCGGACAGGGACTCTGGAAACACCATATATTTT. Its translation is CASSESDRDSGNTIYF.

A few counts support this clone. This chain joins TRBV2 and TRBJ1-1; 11 bases are shared with TRBD1. The germline V gene has CDR1 SNHLY and CDR2 FYNNEI. The trim removed 6 bases at V and 3 bases at J, leaving 3 bases unmatched. This CDR3 spans 14 amino acids. As DNA, the CDR3 is TGTGCCAGCAGCGTGGGACAGGGGGACACTGAAGCTTTCTTT. Its translation: CASSVGQGDTEAFF.

This clone was observed a few times. The J gene is TRBJ1-2, the V gene TRBV5-6; 7 bases are shared with TRBD1. Germline assignment: CDR1 SGHDT and CDR2 YYEEEE. J lost 0 bases, V lost 2 bases, and 7 bases had no gene match. The CDR3 totals 16 residues. The CDR3 loop is CASSFRGQAPNYGYTF. CDR3 DNA sequence: TGTGCCAGCAGCTTCCGAGGACAGGCTCCTAACTATGGCTACACCTTC. The full variable domain, with the rest looked up from reference TRBV5-6 and TRBJ1-2, is DAGVTQSPTHLIKTRGQQVTLRCSPKSGHDTVSWYQQALGQGPQFIFQYYEEEERQRGNFPDRFSGHQFPNYSSELNVNALLLGDSALYLCASSFRGQAPNYGYTFGSGTRLTVV.